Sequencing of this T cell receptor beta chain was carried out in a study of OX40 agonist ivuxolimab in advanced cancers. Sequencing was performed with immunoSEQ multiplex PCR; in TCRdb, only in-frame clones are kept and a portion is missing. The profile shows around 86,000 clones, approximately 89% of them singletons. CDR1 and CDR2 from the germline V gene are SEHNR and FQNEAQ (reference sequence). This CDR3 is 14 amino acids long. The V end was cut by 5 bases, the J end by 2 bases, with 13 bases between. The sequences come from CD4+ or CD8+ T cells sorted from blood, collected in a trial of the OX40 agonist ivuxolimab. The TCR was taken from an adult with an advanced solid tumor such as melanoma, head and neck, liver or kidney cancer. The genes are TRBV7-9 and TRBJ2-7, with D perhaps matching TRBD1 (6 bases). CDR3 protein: CASSHRELTYEQYF. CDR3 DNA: TGTGCCAGCAGCCACAGGGAATTAACCTACGAGCAGTACTTC.